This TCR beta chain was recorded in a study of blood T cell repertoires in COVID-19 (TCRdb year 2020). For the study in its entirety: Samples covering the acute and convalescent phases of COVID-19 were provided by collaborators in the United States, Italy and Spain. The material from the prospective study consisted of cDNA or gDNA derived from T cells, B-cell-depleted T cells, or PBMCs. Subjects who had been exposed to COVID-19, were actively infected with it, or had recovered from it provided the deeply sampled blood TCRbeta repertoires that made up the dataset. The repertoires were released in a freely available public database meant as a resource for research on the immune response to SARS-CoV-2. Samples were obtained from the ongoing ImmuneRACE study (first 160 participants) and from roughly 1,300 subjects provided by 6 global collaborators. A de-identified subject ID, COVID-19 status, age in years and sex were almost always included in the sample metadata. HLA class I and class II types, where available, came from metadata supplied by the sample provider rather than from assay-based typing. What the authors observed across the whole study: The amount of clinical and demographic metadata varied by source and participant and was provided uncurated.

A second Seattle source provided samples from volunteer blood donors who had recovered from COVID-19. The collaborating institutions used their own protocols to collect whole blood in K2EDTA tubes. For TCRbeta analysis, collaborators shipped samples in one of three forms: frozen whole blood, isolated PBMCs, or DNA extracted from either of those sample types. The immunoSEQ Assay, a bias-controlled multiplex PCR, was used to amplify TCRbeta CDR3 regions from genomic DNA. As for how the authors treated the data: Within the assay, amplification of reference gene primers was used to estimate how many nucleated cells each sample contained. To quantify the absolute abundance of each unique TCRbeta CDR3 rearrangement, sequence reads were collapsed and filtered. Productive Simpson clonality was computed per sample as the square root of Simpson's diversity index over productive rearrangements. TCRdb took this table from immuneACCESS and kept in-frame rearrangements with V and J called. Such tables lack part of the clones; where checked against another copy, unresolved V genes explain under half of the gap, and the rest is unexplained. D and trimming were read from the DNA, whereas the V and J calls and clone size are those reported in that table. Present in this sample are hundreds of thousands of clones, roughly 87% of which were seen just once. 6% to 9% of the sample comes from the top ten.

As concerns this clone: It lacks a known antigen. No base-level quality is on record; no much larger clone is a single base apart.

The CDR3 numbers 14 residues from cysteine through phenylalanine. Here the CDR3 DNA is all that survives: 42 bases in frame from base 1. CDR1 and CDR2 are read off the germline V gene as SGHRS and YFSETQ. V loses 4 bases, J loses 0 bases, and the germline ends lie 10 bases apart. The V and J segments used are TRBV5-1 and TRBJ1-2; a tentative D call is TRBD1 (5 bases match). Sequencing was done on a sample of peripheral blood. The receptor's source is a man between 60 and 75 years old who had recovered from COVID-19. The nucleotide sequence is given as TGCGCCAGCAGCCTACAGGAGTCTAACTATGGCTACACCTTC. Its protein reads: CASSLQESNYGYTF.